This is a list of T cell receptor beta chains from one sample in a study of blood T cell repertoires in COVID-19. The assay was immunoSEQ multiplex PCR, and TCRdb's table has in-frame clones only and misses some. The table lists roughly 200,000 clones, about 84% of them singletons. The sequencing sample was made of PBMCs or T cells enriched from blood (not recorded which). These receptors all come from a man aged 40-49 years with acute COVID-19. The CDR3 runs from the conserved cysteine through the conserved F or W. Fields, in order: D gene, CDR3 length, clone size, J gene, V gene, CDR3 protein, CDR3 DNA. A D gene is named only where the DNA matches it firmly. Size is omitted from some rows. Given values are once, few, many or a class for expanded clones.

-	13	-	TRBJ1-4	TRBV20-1	CSASSPLTEKLFF	TGCAGTGCTAGTTCGCCACTAACGGAAAAACTGTTTTTT
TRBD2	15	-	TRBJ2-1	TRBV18	CASSPGSGRDFEQFF	TGTGCCAGCTCACCGGGTAGCGGGAGGGATTTTGAGCAGTTCTTC
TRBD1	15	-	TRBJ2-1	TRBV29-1	CSVGPGTGNYNEQFF	TGCAGCGTGGGGCCCGGGACAGGGAACTACAATGAGCAGTTCTTC
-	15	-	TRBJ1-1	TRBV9	CASTTDIGANTEAFF	TGTGCCAGCACCACTGACATAGGGGCTAACACTGAAGCTTTCTTT
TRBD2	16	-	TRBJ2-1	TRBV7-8	CASSLLGSGSLAEQFF	TGTGCCAGCAGCTTATTGGGCAGCGGGAGTCTCGCTGAGCAGTTCTTC
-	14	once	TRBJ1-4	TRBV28	CASSFRQAVEKLFF	TGTGCCAGCAGTTTCAGGCAGGCTGTAGAAAAACTGTTTTTT
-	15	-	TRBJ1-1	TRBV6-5	CASRVRVGGNTEAFF	TGTGCCAGCAGGGTAAGGGTAGGGGGGAACACTGAAGCTTTCTTT
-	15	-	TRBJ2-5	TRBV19	CASSIGGAGRETQYF	TGTGCCAGTAGTATAGGTGGGGCAGGGCGCGAGACCCAGTACTTC
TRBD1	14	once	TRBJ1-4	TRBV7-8	CASSLYRGLEKLFF	TGTGCCAGCAGCTTGTACAGGGGGCTTGAAAAACTGTTTTTT
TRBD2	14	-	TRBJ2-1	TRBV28	CASFLSGRSNEQFF	TGTGCCAGTTTCCTTAGCGGGAGATCAAATGAGCAGTTCTTC
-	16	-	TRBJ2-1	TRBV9	CASSARGGSSYNEQFF	TGTGCCAGCAGCGCCAGGGGCGGGAGCTCCTACAATGAGCAGTTCTTC
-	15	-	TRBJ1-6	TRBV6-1	CASIRGTVRNSPLHF	TGTGCCAGCATCAGGGGTACAGTGCGTAATTCACCCCTCCACTTT
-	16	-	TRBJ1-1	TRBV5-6	CASSFLRATPSTEAFF	TGTGCCAGCAGCTTTCTGCGGGCAACTCCTAGCACTGAAGCTTTCTTT
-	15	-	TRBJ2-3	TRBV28	CASDRVALNTDTQYF	TGTGCCAGCGATCGAGTTGCGCTTAACACAGATACGCAGTATTTT
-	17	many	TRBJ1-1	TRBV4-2	CASSRTGEGLGNTEAFF	TGTGCCAGCAGCCGGACTGGTGAGGGACTGGGGAACACTGAAGCTTTCTTT
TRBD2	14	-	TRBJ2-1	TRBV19	CASSFGTSGAEQFF	TGTGCCAGTAGTTTCGGGACTAGCGGGGCTGAGCAGTTCTTC
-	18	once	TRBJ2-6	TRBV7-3	CASSSPSGLPSGANVLTF	TGTGCCAGCAGCTCACCCTCGGGACTTCCGTCTGGGGCCAACGTCCTGACTTTC
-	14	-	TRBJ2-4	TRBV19	CASRSGLAKNIQYF	TGTGCCAGTAGATCGGGACTAGCCAAAAACATTCAGTACTTC
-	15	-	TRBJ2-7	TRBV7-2	CASSRRQRESHEQYF	TGTGCCAGCAGCCGGCGGCAACGGGAGAGCCACGAGCAGTACTTC
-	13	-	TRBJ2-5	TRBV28	CASSLHGQETQYF	TGTGCCAGCAGTTTACACGGGCAAGAGACCCAGTACTTC
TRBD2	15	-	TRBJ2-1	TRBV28	CASSSPGGTYNEQFF	TGTGCCAGCAGCTCCCCGGGAGGGACCTACAATGAGCAGTTCTTC
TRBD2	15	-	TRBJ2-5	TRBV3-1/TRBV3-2	CASSPGGAGIQTQYF	TGTGCCAGCAGCCCGGGAGGGGCCGGGATCCAGACCCAGTACTTC
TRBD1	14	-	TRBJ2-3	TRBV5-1	CASSIGQGTDTQYF	TGCGCCAGCAGCATAGGACAGGGCACAGATACGCAGTATTTT
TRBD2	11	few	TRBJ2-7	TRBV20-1	CSGLAVYEQYF	TGCAGTGGACTAGCGGTCTACGAGCAGTACTTC
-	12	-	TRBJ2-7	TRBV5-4	CASSFSGYEQYF	TGTGCCAGCAGCTTCTCAGGCTACGAGCAGTACTTC
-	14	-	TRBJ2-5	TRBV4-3	CASSPTGTRETQYF	TGCGCCAGCAGCCCTACTGGGACTCGAGAGACCCAGTACTTC
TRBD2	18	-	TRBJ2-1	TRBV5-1	CASSLGYSSGRVMNEQFF	TGCGCCAGCAGCTTGGGATACTCTAGCGGGAGAGTAATGAATGAGCAGTTCTTC
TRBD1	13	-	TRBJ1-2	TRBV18	CASSRQGNYGYTF	TGTGCCAGCTCGCGACAGGGTAACTATGGCTACACCTTC
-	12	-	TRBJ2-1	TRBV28	CASSLSYNEQFF	TGTGCCAGCAGTCTTTCCTACAATGAGCAGTTCTTC
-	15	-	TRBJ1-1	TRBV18	CASSPNPDMNTEAFF	TGTGCCAGCTCACCTAACCCGGACATGAACACTGAAGCTTTCTTT
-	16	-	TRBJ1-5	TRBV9	CASSGDSGPFYQPQHF	TGTGCCAGCAGCGGGGACTCGGGCCCATTTTATCAGCCCCAGCATTTT
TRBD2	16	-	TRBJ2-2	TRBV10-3	CAISESQAGKTGELFF	TGTGCCATCAGTGAGTCGCAAGCGGGAAAGACCGGGGAGCTGTTTTTT
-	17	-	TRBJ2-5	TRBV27	CASSLSGGRGLDQTQYF	TGTGCCAGCAGTTTGAGCGGCGGGCGCGGGCTGGATCAGACCCAGTACTTC